The sequence of this T cell receptor (beta chain) was determined in a study of control samples from healthy donors and cancer patients. Clones were read by immunoSEQ multiplex PCR, and TCRdb kept only the in-frame ones, dropping some. This sample carries 100,000 to 150,000 clones, roughly 92% of them seen once, and the ten largest clones take around 5.4%. The germline CDR1 and CDR2 sequences are SGDLS and YYNGEE. V was pared by 3 bases and J by 0 bases, with 12 bases between. CDR3 length equals 16 residues. Sequenced: blood. The receptor comes from a man younger than 30 in good health. The chain employs TRBV9 and TRBJ2-2; no clear D. CDR3 in DNA: TGTGCCAGCAGCGCCTACACCGAGGCGAACACCGGGGAGCTGTTTTTT. Its translation: CASSAYTEANTGELFF.